Sequencing of this T cell receptor beta chain was carried out in a study of CD4 and CD8 cells across lung adenocarcinoma regions. TCRdb recomputed calls from the PCR reads with MiXCR, one row per CDR3 protein. The sample holds several thousand distinct CDR3 sequences, around 41% seen once. The CDR3 runs 15 residues. Trimming cost V 7 bases and J 4 bases; bases outside gene matches: 11. Donors had localized lung adenocarcinoma, a non-small cell lung cancer. This rearrangement joins TRBV12-3 or TRBV12-4 to TRBJ2-3; 7 nucleotides agree with TRBD2. Material for sequencing was CD4+ T cells from the margin of a lung tumor. The sequence was collected from a male donor with lung adenocarcinoma. The CD4 and CD8 labels of this study may be unreliable. CDR3 amino acids: CASTRQAGNSDTQYF. In DNA, the CDR3 is TGTGCCAGCACTAGACAAGCGGGGAACTCAGATACGCAGTATTTT.